This T cell receptor (beta chain) was observed in a study of blood T cell repertoires in COVID-19. Study in general: Acute and convalescent COVID-19 specimens originated in the United States, Italy and Spain. In each case, the material was cDNA or gDNA derived from T cells, B-cell-depleted T cells, or PBMCs.

CDR1 SGHNT and CDR2 YENEEA come from the germline V gene. There are 13 residues in the CDR3. Trimming took 5 bases from V and 3 from J, leaving 8 bases between them. Clones were read by immunoSEQ multiplex PCR, and TCRdb kept only the in-frame ones, dropping some. The sample comprises 150,000 or so clones, about 82% of which are singletons, and about 3% rests with the top ten. What was sequenced was peripheral blood. This receptor was taken from a woman between 35 and 50 years old with active or convalescent COVID-19. This sequence joins TRBV11-3 and TRBJ1-5, with D possibly TRBD1 on 6 matching bases. CDR3 region: CASSRQANQPQHF. The CDR3 DNA reads TGTGCCAGCAGCCGACAGGCCAATCAGCCCCAGCATTTT.